The present entry profiles one TCR beta chain with its context. This record belongs to a study of T cell responses to AZD1222 COVID-19 vaccine. Sequencing used immunoSEQ multiplex PCR; TCRdb keeps in-frame clones, though not all of them. The table records some 95,000 clones, about 88% of them present only once. CDR1 is MNHNS and CDR2 is SASEGT in the germline V gene. The CDR3 totals 12 residues. Trimming removed 3 bases from V and 6 bases from J, with 9 bases in between. Sequencing was performed on peripheral blood, taken on day 0 of AZD1222 vaccination. The chain carries TRBV6-1 and TRBJ2-7; D assignment may be TRBD1 or TRBD2 (5 bases each). The TCR sequence derives from an adult in good health. CDR3 sequence (DNA): TGTGCCAGCAGTGACAGGGACCTCGAGCAGTACTTC. It translates to CASSDRDLEQYF.